A selection of T cell receptor beta chains follows, all from one sample in a study of shared clonotypes between healthy human individuals. The data were produced by immunoSEQ multiplex PCR, yet TCRdb's version contains in-frame clones alone and is incomplete. The repertoire consists of some 980,000 clones, with 76% occurring once and the leading ten covering over 1.3%. The specimen sequenced was memory CD4+ T cells sorted from blood. The source is a young man in good health. Both conserved end residues are part of each CDR3. Each record gives: D gene, V gene, J gene, clone size, CDR3 DNA, CDR3 protein. The D gene is left open where the match is weak. Where a row states a size, it is once, few, many or the class of an expanded clone; other rows omit it.

>TRBD2|TRBV5-4|TRBJ2-3|once
TGTGCCAGCAGCACGGGGGGGGCTCTGAGCACAGATACGCAGTATTTT
CASSTGGALSTDTQYF
>.|TRBV18|TRBJ2-2|few
TGTGCCAGCTCACCCGAAACGACCGGGGAGCTGTTTTTT
CASSPETTGELFF
>.|TRBV28|TRBJ2-7|.
TGTGCCAGCAGTTTTCCACGCCCCGGGCCGTCCTCCTACGAGCAGTACTTC
CASSFPRPGPSSYEQYF
>TRBD1|TRBV11-2|TRBJ2-4|.
TGTGCCAGCAGCTTAGGGACAGGGGAAAACATTCAGTACTTC
CASSLGTGENIQYF
>.|TRBV4-1|TRBJ1-5|.
TGCGCCAGCAGCCAGGAAGTATCAGATTTCCATCAGCCCCAGCATTTT
CASSQEVSDFHQPQHF
>TRBD2|TRBV19|TRBJ2-5|.
TGTGCCAGTAGTAAAGGACTAGCGGGAGGTGGGGAGACCCAGTACTTC
CASSKGLAGGGETQYF
>TRBD2|TRBV30|TRBJ2-7|once
TGTGCCTGGAGTGCCACACTAGCGGGATGGGCCGAGCAGTACTTC
CAWSATLAGWAEQYF
>.|TRBV30|TRBJ2-5|.
TGTGCCTGGAGTGTAGGGCGGGAGACCCAGTACTTC
CAWSVGRETQYF
>TRBD1|TRBV6-1|TRBJ1-5|.
TGTGCCAGCAGTGGGACGGGACAGATCAATCAGCCCCAGCATTTT
CASSGTGQINQPQHF
>.|TRBV21-1|TRBJ2-3|.
TGTGCCAGCAGCAAACCGGGACTAGCATATCGCACAGATACGCAGTATTTT
CASSKPGLAYRTDTQYF
>.|TRBV19|TRBJ1-5|.
TGTGCCAGTAGTGCGACACAGGGCAATCAGCCCCAGCATTTT
CASSATQGNQPQHF
>.|TRBV6-5|TRBJ2-5|.
TGTGCCAGCAGTCCCACAGGGACCGAGACCCAGTACTTC
CASSPTGTETQYF
>.|TRBV29-1|TRBJ1-1|.
TGCAGCGCCACATGGGGGGGGGACACTGAAGCTTTCTTT
CSATWGGDTEAFF
>TRBD1|TRBV4-2|TRBJ2-3|many
TGTGCCAGCAGCCAAGATGGGGCAGGGGGCGGGGCAGATACGCAGTATTTT
CASSQDGAGGGADTQYF
>.|TRBV28|TRBJ1-6|few
TGTGCCAGCAGTTTTCAGAGGGGGACATTCGGCTCACCCCTCCACTTT
CASSFQRGTFGSPLHF
>.|TRBV19|TRBJ1-5|.
TGTGCCAGTAGTCCACAGGAGGGGGTTGGTCAGCCCCAGCATTTT
CASSPQEGVGQPQHF
>.|TRBV27|TRBJ1-2|.
TGTGCCAGCAGTTCTTTTGGGGGAGGGATCTATGGCTACACCTTC
CASSSFGGGIYGYTF
>.|TRBV10-3|TRBJ1-4|.
TGTGCCATCAGTGACCAAGGGCCGAATGAAAAACTGTTTTTT
CAISDQGPNEKLFF
>TRBD2|TRBV4-1|TRBJ2-1|.
TGCGCCAGCAGCCGAGATGGGGGGGGCTACAATGAGCAGTTCTTC
CASSRDGGGYNEQFF
>TRBD1|TRBV6-1|TRBJ2-7|.
TGTGCCAGCAGTGCACCGGGACAGGGGATCCACGAGCAGTACTTC
CASSAPGQGIHEQYF
>TRBD1|TRBV5-1|TRBJ2-5|.
TGCGCCAGCAGCTGGGGACAGAAAGAGACCCAGTACTTC
CASSWGQKETQYF
>.|TRBV5-6|TRBJ1-1|.
TGTGCCAGCAGCTTGGGTTCCAGGGCCCTCTCTGAAGCTTTCTTT
CASSLGSRALSEAFF
>TRBD2|TRBV6-5|TRBJ2-1|.
TGTGCCAGCAGTATACTAGCGGACAATGAGCAGTTCTTC
CASSILADNEQFF
>.|TRBV30|TRBJ2-5|.
TGTGCCTGGAGGAGACGGGCAAGTCAAGAGACCCAGTACTTC
CAWRRRASQETQYF
>TRBD1|TRBV6-4|TRBJ1-2|.
TGTGCCAGCAGTGATCTCCGAGGCAGGGGGCAGGATGGCTACACCTTC
CASSDLRGRGQDGYTF
>TRBD2|TRBV7-9|TRBJ2-2|.
TGTGCCAGCAGCTATGGGACTAGAGGGACCGGGGAGCTGTTTTTT
CASSYGTRGTGELFF